This TCR beta chain was identified during a study of T-cell reconstitution after alpha-beta-depleted transplantation in children. Germline CDR1 is SGHTA and CDR2 is FQGNSA. V lost 6 bases, J lost 4 bases, and 18 bases lay in between. This CDR3 has 15 amino acids. Judged by abundance, this clonotype is medium-sized. Its antigen is undetermined. Study-level findings and limits: By one year post-transplant, T-cell counts and diversity largely arose from T cells that were newly produced. The study traced high day-60 TCRbeta diversity in some patients to surviving recipient T cells and thymic progenitors.

Using unique molecular identifiers, the investigators prepared the TCRbeta library. One entry per CDR3 protein, called by TCRdb with MiXCR from the PCR reads. The table lists 5,000 to 6,500 distinct CDR3 sequences, approximately 14% of them singletons. The gene calls are TRBV7-2 and TRBJ1-2; D is unresolved. The TCR comes from a boy between 10 and 17 years old with acute lymphoblastic leukemia, due to receive a stem cell transplant. The starting material was PBMCs, obtained before TCRalphabeta/CD19-depleted stem cell transplant. The CDR3 nucleotides are TGTGCCAGCAGTGCCTGGGAGGGCGGGAGCTATGGCTACACCTTC. This encodes CASSAWEGGSYGYTF.